Shown below are 11 T cell receptor beta chains from a single sample sequenced in a study of T cells in women clearing cervical HPV infection (dated by TCRdb to 2016 to 2019). The receptor library was made with the immunoSEQ multiplex PCR assay. TCRdb mirrors the immuneACCESS table, restricted to in-frame sequences. Some clones are absent from its copies; in checked studies, under half trace to an unresolved V gene, and the reason for the others is unknown. This sample's table has entries for approximately 28,000 clones. The leading ten clones occupy 2.5% to 3% of the sample. Sequencing was done on a sample of blood buffy coat. The receptor source for this set is a woman between 18 and 75 years old with a cervical HPV16 infection that either progressed to CIN3+ or cleared (not recorded which).

For this clone: Read data end 3 residues before the CDR3 end; the end is taken from the germline J gene. This rearrangement joins TRBV20-1 to TRBJ2-7, with a tentative D call TRBD1 (6 bases). V was shortened by 1 base and J by 0 bases, with 16 bases between the two germline ends. CDR1 is DFQATT, CDR2 SNEGSKA, per germline (reference sequence). The CDR3 is 16 amino acids. CDR3 protein: CSARVQGSLSSYEQYF. Incomplete CDR3 DNA: TGCAGTGCTAGAGTTCAGGGGTCCCTTAGCTCCTACGAG.

Remarks on this clone: With the read ending 3 residues before the CDR3 end, the germline J gene is used to fill in that end. V gene TRBV29-1 combines with J gene TRBJ2-5, with 12 bases matching TRBD2. This CDR3 has 15 amino acids. The trim removed 6 bases at V and 7 bases at J, leaving 12 bases unmatched. Germline V gene sequence: CDR1 SQVTM, CDR2 ANQGSEA. The CDR3 bases that were read are TGCAGCGTCGACTACAGGGGGACTAGCGGGCGGACC. Translation gives CSVDYRGTSGRT. In full, the CDR3 is CSVDYRGTSGRTQYF. The full variable domain, rest sourced from reference TRBV29-1 and TRBJ2-5, is SAVISQKPSRDICQRGTSLTIQCQVDSQVTMMFWYRQQPGQSLTLIATANQGSEATYESGFVIDKFPISRPNLTFSTLTVSNMSPEDSSIYLCSVDYRGTSGRTQYFGPGTRLLVL.

A remark on this clone: The CDR3 goes on 3 residues after the read ends, and that part is filled in from the germline J gene. The V gene is TRBV20-1, the J gene TRBJ1-6; TRBD1 is a possible D gene (5 bases). The germline CDR1 and CDR2 sequences are DFQATT and SNEGSKA (reference sequence). This CDR3 is built from 15 residues. V lost 3 bases, J lost 6 bases, and 15 bases lay in between. The sequenced part of the CDR3 DNA is TGCAGTGCTAGGGAGACAGACCATCTTAATTCACCC. Its protein is CSARETDHLNSP. In full, the CDR3 is CSARETDHLNSPLHF.

CDR3 amino acids: CATRRGSEAFF. The covered CDR3 bases are TGTGCCACCAGGAGGGGTTCTGAA. The V call is TRBV24-1, the J call TRBJ1-1; possibly TRBD1 for D (5 bases). The sequence runs out 3 residues before the end of the CDR3; the remainder is reconstructed from the germline J gene. The V gene's germline CDR1 is KGHDR and CDR2 SFDVKD. Between the trimmed V and J ends, which lost 7 bases and 6 bases, there was a span of 8 bases. The CDR3 contains 11 residues.

Concerning this clone: The read comes to an end 3 residues before the CDR3 does, leaving the germline J gene to fill in the end. This chain uses TRBV5-6 with TRBJ1-3; no definite D call. V was clipped by 0 bases and J by 5 bases, with 12 bases between them. Per the germline V gene, CDR1 is SGHDT and CDR2 is YYEEEE. This CDR3 has 15 residues. The sequenced part of the CDR3 DNA is TGTGCCAGCAGCTTGGGGGCAAGAGTACGAAACACC. Translated, it gives CASSLGARVRNT. The CDR3 reads in full as CASSLGARVRNTIYF.

Of note for this clone: The read ends 3 residues before the CDR3 terminus; that terminus is restored from the germline J gene. V and J are TRBV7-2 and TRBJ2-5, with no clear D. V lost 5 bases and J lost 4, with 17 bases in between. The germline gives CDR1 SGHTA, CDR2 FQGNSA. The length of the CDR3 is 15 residues. The CDR3 sequence is CASSLPSGQRETQYF. The DNA read from the CDR3 is TGTGCCAGCAGCCTCCCTTCGGGTCAAAGAGAGACC.

Concerning this clone: The CDR3 goes on 3 residues after the read ends, and that part is filled in from the germline J gene. The V and J genes are TRBV2 and TRBJ2-1, with TRBD1 as a possible D gene (6 bases). The CDR3 contains 13 residues. Germline V lookup: CDR1 SNHLY, CDR2 FYNNEI. Trimming took 6 bases from V and 5 from J, leaving 11 bases between them. The sequenced CDR3 bases are TGTGCCAGCAGCCGACAGGCTGACAATGAG. Residues: CASSRQADNE. The whole CDR3 protein reads CASSRQADNEQFF.

As for this clone: The CDR3 goes on 3 residues after the read ends, and that part is filled in from the germline J gene. This chain connects TRBV20-1 to TRBJ1-6, with D maybe TRBD1 (6 bases). Germline CDR1 is DFQATT and CDR2 is SNEGSKA (reference sequence). V gave up 4 bases and J gave up 6 bases, with 13 bases separating them. The CDR3 is 14 residues long. CDR3: CSATLGTTNSPLHF. Partial CDR3 DNA: TGCAGTGCTACCCTCGGGACAACTAATTCACCC.

Concerning this clone: The sequenced fragment ends 3 residues before the CDR3 boundary, so the rest is inferred from the germline J gene. This sequence joins TRBV2 and TRBJ2-7; 8 nucleotides match TRBD1. The J segment lost 4 bases and the V segment lost 11 bases, leaving 13 bases of the junction unmatched. The CDR3 covers 14 residues. Germline loops: CDR1 SNHLY, CDR2 FYNNEI. This CDR3 is CASRSGTGGYEQYF. CDR3 bases read: TGTGCCTCCCGAAGTGGGACAGGCGGATACGAG.

About this clone: The CDR3 end lies 3 residues beyond the end of the read and is filled in from the germline J gene. The chain uses TRBV20-1 and TRBJ2-2; 9 nucleotides match TRBD2. The junction had 6 bases not matched to a gene; V was cut back by 1 base and J by 6 bases. The CDR3 is 15 residues long. Germline V CDR1 and CDR2: DFQATT, SNEGSKA (reference sequence). Partial CDR3 DNA: TGCAGTGCTAGAGTAGCGGGGGTAGTCTCCGGGGAG. It translates to CSARVAGVVSGE. The entire CDR3 protein reads CSARVAGVVSGELFF.

Remarks on this clone: The read ends 3 residues before the CDR3 terminus; that terminus is restored from the germline J gene. The genes are TRBV2 and TRBJ2-7; D unclear. CDR1 is SNHLY and CDR2 is FYNNEI in the germline V gene. CDR3 length equals 11 residues. Trimming shortened V by 6 bases and J by 0 bases, and 3 bases separated the two germline ends. CDR3 bases read: TGTGCCAGCAGCTCCTCCTACGAG. Translating gives CASSSSYE. The full CDR3 protein is CASSSSYEQYF.